This T cell receptor beta chain was captured in a study of cytomegalovirus exposure and HLA in healthy donors. V lost 9 bases to trimming and J lost 4 bases; unmatched junction nucleotides: 10. CDR3 size: 13 residues. CDR1 and CDR2 (germline): SGHTS, YDEGEE. This clone was observed a handful of times. 13 Jbeta primers and 60 Vbeta primers were used for the PCR. Authors' analysis steps: Approximately 11 million of the 80 million or so unique TCR beta chains counted in a later analysis were shared. The repertoire was sequenced with immunoSEQ multiplex PCR; TCRdb's copy has only in-frame clones and lacks some. The V and J calls and clone size are taken from that table; D and trimming were inferred from the DNA. Of roughly 67,000 clones in the sample, approximately 75% were seen once.

Sequencing input: PBMCs. This sequence was found in a man between 60 and 70 years old in good health and CMV-seropositive. The gene calls are TRBV5-8 and TRBJ2-7; TRBD1 aligns across 7 bases. Here the CDR3 reads CANRRTGVYEQYF. Written as DNA, the CDR3 is TGTGCCAATCGAAGGACAGGTGTATACGAGCAGTACTTC.